Shown below are 14 T cell receptor beta chains from a single sample sequenced in a study of identical twins (dated by TCRdb to the mid-2010s). Receptor amplification or capture employed 5' RACE. These reads were obtained on an Illumina HiSeq 2000. Through fastp at Q25 and MiXCR, TCRdb rebuilt clones from the public reads, retaining in-frame beta chains. When rows share a CDR3 protein, they turn into one entry using the most common DNA and genes. The sample table holds 1.5 million to 2 million distinct CDR3 sequences, of which about 32% were seen once. Around 0.3% of the sample goes to the ten largest clones. Material: cord blood. The receptors stem from a newborn girl in good health.

The J gene is TRBJ1-5, the V gene TRBV12-3 or TRBV12-4; 8 nucleotides match TRBD1. The CDR3 runs to 16 residues. V shed 4 bases, J shed 4 bases, and the junction held 9 bases outside the gene matches. As DNA, the CDR3 is TGTGCCAGCAGTTCGAGGGGACAGGAGGCGAATCAGCCCCAGCATTTT. Its protein is CASSSRGQEANQPQHF.

The CDR3 is CASSQDQWRQGTEAFF. The CDR3 DNA follows: TGCGCCAGCAGCCAAGATCAGTGGAGACAGGGGACTGAAGCTTTCTTT. V gene TRBV4-1 combines with J gene TRBJ1-1; 8 positions match TRBD1. The V and J ends lost 0 bases and 5 bases, in that order; junction bases with no gene match: 8. Per germline, CDR1 MGHRA and CDR2 YSYEKL. This CDR3 spans 16 amino acids.

The chain employs TRBV3-1 and TRBJ1-5, with 10 positions matching TRBD1. CDR3 length: 18 residues. The ends lost 1 base at V and 6 bases at J; junction bases unmatched: 12. Germline lookup yields CDR1 LGHDT and CDR2 YNNKEL (reference sequence). CDR3 sequence (DNA): TGTGCCAGCAGCCAAGGAGCAGTGGGACAGGGGTGGAGTCAGCCCCAGCATTTT. Its translation is CASSQGAVGQGWSQPQHF.

This chain joins TRBV29-1 and TRBJ2-2; the D gene is possibly TRBD1 (6 bases). CDR1 is SQVTM, CDR2 ANQGSEA, per germline. The CDR3 is 14 amino acids. Trimming shortened V by 5 bases and J by 2 bases, and 12 bases separated the two germline ends. CDR3 region: CSVLRGINTGELFF. For the CDR3, the DNA is TGCAGCGTTCTCAGGGGCATTAACACCGGGGAGCTGTTTTTT.

For the CDR3, the DNA is TGTGCCAGCAGCTTCGGGACAGCTAGTAAGGGGAAACTGTTTTTT. This gives the protein CASSFGTASKGKLFF. V usage is TRBV7-2 and J usage is TRBJ1-4; TRBD1 agrees at 7 bases. CDR1 is SGHTA, CDR2 FQGNSA, per germline. CDR3 length: 15 amino acids. With 3 bases clipped from V and 11 bases from J, the junction kept 12 bases outside the gene matches.

Notes on this clonotype: The junction and the germline gene differ at one end; a read error may be behind it. CDR3 DNA sequence: TGTGCCAGCAGTCCCTCCTCGGGGGGAAATTCGCCCCTCCACTTT. This codes for CASSPSSGGNSPLHF. V is TRBV12-3 or TRBV12-4 and J is TRBJ1-6; D possibly corresponds to TRBD1 (5 bases). The CDR3 length is 15 residues.

This clonotype has a handful of counts. The chain carries TRBV27 and TRBJ2-7, with 10 bases identical to TRBD2. Per germline, CDR1 MNHEY and CDR2 SMNVEV (reference sequence). CDR3 length: 15 amino acids. V gave up 10 bases and J gave up 1 base; unmatched junction bases: 10. The DNA of the CDR3 is TGTGCCACCCGACTAGCGGGCCACTTATCCTACGAGCAGTACTTC. This translates into CATRLAGHLSYEQYF.

The chain recombines TRBV9 with TRBJ1-2; D gene uncertain. The CDR3 consists of 15 residues. V lost 0 bases and J lost 4, with 13 bases in between. CDR1 is SGDLS, CDR2 YYNGEE, per germline. The CDR3: CASSVALGSGYGYTF. The CDR3 coding sequence is TGTGCCAGCAGCGTAGCGCTGGGCTCCGGCTATGGCTACACCTTC.

This clonotype was counted a few times. V usage is TRBV6-1 and J usage is TRBJ1-5; D not certain. V gave up 9 bases and J gave up 0 bases, with 9 bases separating them. This CDR3 has 13 residues. CDR1 is MNHNS and CDR2 is SASEGT in the germline V gene. The CDR3 reads CASRVYSNQPQHF. The CDR3 nucleotides are TGTGCCAGTCGGGTTTATAGCAATCAGCCCCAGCATTTT.

The genes are TRBV27 and TRBJ2-5; D ambiguous. This CDR3 has 15 amino acids. The V end lost 5 bases, the J end lost 1 base, and 14 bases lay between the germline ends. In germline, CDR1 is MNHEY, CDR2 SMNVEV (reference sequence). CDR3 nucleotides: TGTGCCAGCAGTCAAACCGGGCCCCCCCAAGAGACCCAGTACTTC. It specifies CASSQTGPPQETQYF.

The V and J genes are TRBV2 and TRBJ2-1; a possible D gene is TRBD1 (5 bases). V shed 4 bases and J shed 4 bases, with 14 bases lying between them. The length of the CDR3 is 15 residues. Germline CDR1 reads SNHLY; CDR2 reads FYNNEI. CDR3 protein: CASSVGQGFYNEQFF. The CDR3 nucleotides are TGTGCCAGCAGTGTTGGGCAGGGATTTTACAATGAGCAGTTCTTC.

This clonotype was found a few times. V gene TRBV3-1 combines with J gene TRBJ2-4; 7 positions agree with TRBD1. Per the germline V gene, CDR1 is LGHDT and CDR2 is YNNKEL (reference sequence). J lost 0 bases, V lost 1 base, and 6 bases had no gene match. The CDR3 spans 17 residues. CDR3 DNA: TGTGCCAGCAGCCAAGGGACAGGTATACTAGCCAAAAACATTCAGTACTTC. It specifies CASSQGTGILAKNIQYF.

This clonotype was counted a few times. The V call is TRBV2, the J call TRBJ1-6, with D maybe TRBD1 (6 bases). Trimming took off 6 bases at V and 8 bases at J, with 11 bases between the two ends. The germline gives CDR1 SNHLY, CDR2 FYNNEI. CDR3 length: 13 amino acids. CDR3 DNA: TGTGCCAGCAGGGGGGACATCCATTCACCCCTCCACTTT. The encoded protein is CASRGDIHSPLHF. The entire variable domain, with the rest obtained from reference TRBV2 and TRBJ1-6, is as follows: EPEVTQTPSHQVTQMGQEVILRCVPISNHLYFYWYRQILGQKVEFLVSFYNNEISEKSEIFDDQFSVERPDGSNFTLKIRSTKLEDSAMYFCASRGDIHSPLHFGNGTRLTVT.

The V and J genes are TRBV30 and TRBJ1-2; no reliable D call. There are 13 residues in the CDR3. The germline V gene has CDR1 GTSNPN and CDR2 SVGIG (reference sequence). The ends were cut back, 4 bases at V and 3 bases at J, with 12 bases in the middle. The CDR3 here is CAWTDNWDYGYTF. CDR3 sequence (DNA): TGTGCCTGGACCGATAATTGGGACTATGGCTACACCTTC. Complete variable domain (other parts from reference TRBV30 and TRBJ1-2): SQTIHQWPATLVQPVGSPLSLECTVEGTSNPNLYWYRQAAGRGLQLLFYSVGIGQISSEVPQNLSASRPQDRQFILSSKKLLLSDSGFYLCAWTDNWDYGYTFGSGTRLTVV.